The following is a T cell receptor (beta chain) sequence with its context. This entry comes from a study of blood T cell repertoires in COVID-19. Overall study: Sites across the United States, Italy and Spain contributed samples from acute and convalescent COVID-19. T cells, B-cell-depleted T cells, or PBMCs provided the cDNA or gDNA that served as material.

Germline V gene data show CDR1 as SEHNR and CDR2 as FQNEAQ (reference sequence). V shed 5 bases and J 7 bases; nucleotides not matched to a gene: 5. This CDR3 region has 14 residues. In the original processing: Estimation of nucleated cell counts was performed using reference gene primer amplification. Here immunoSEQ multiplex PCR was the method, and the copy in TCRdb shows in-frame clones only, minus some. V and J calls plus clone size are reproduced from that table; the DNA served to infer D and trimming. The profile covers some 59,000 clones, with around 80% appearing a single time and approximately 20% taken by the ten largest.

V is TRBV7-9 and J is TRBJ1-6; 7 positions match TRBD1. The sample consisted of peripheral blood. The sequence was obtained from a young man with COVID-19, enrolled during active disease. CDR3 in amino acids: CASSPGTDNSPLHF. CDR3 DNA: TGTGCCAGCAGCCCCGGGACAGACAATTCACCCCTCCACTTT.